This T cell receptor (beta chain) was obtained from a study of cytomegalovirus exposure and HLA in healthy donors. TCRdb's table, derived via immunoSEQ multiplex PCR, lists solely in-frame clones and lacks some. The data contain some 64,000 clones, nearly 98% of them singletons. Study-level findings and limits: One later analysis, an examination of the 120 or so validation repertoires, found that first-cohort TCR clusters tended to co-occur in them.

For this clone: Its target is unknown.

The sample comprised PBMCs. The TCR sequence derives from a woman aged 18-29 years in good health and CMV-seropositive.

The CDR3 DNA follows: TGCGCCAGCAGCCAATATCTAGCGGGAGGCCCCGAGTTCTTC. This translates into CASSQYLAGGPEFF. The gene calls are TRBV4-1 and TRBJ2-1, with 11 bases aligning to TRBD2. The CDR3 has 14 amino acids. The J segment lost 14 bases and the V segment lost 2 bases, leaving 8 bases of the junction unmatched. CDR1 is MGHRA and CDR2 is YSYEKL in the germline V gene.